Listed below are T cell receptor beta chains from one sample, sequenced in a study of blood T cell repertoires in COVID-19. Clones were sequenced by immunoSEQ multiplex PCR, and TCRdb holds only the in-frame ones, with some missing. The sample carries approximately 97,000 clones, around nine tenths recorded once. Material for sequencing was peripheral blood. These receptors came from a man aged 55-75 years with acute or convalescent COVID-19. Each CDR3 is given with its conserved first and last residue. D genes are given only for firm matches. Size is stated for part of the rows, as once, few or many counts, or as a class when the clone is expanded.

clone_size,v_call,j_call,d_call,cdr3_aa,cdr3_nt
once,TRBV4-1,TRBJ2-4,NA,CASSQPGVTKNIQYF,TGCGCCAGCAGCCAACCAGGGGTGACCAAAAACATTCAGTACTTC
few,TRBV6-4,TRBJ1-6,NA,CASSVMPGNSPLHF,TGTGCCAGCAGTGTTATGCCAGGGAATTCACCCCTCCACTTT
NA,TRBV7-9,TRBJ2-3,TRBD1,CASSKFRDRATDTQYF,TGTGCCAGCAGTAAATTCCGGGACAGGGCGACAGATACGCAGTATTTT
once,TRBV19,TRBJ2-5,TRBD2,CASSSGGETQYF,TGTGCCAGTAGTTCGGGAGGGGAGACCCAGTACTTC
NA,TRBV25-1,TRBJ2-7,NA,CASSGGPYEQYF,TGTGCCAGCAGTGGGGGCCCCTACGAGCAGTACTTC
few,TRBV5-1,TRBJ2-5,TRBD1,CASSLALDRGQETQYF,TGCGCCAGCAGCTTGGCTTTGGACAGGGGGCAAGAGACCCAGTACTTC
NA,TRBV10-1,TRBJ1-6,TRBD1,CASSGQGNSPLHF,TGCGCCAGCAGTGGACAGGGTAATTCACCCCTCCACTTT
NA,TRBV27,TRBJ1-2,NA,CASTPTTGSYGYTF,TGTGCCAGCACCCCGACAACAGGATCCTATGGCTACACCTTC
NA,TRBV7-9,TRBJ2-7,TRBD1,CASSPRPGQGTYEQYF,TGTGCCAGCAGCCCCAGACCGGGACAGGGGACCTACGAGCAGTACTTC
NA,TRBV25-1,TRBJ1-2,NA,CASSEAGRADYGYTF,TGTGCCAGCAGTGAAGCTGGGCGGGCCGACTATGGCTACACCTTC
NA,TRBV19,TRBJ2-5,TRBD1,CASNEGGYKETQYF,TGTGCCAGTAACGAAGGGGGCTACAAAGAGACCCAGTACTTC
NA,TRBV7-8,TRBJ2-1,TRBD2,CASSLELAGTSGAGEQFF,TGTGCCAGCAGCTTAGAATTGGCTGGGACTAGCGGGGCCGGTGAGCAGTTCTTC
NA,TRBV30,TRBJ1-2,NA,CAWSRTLGSYGYTF,TGTGCCTGGAGTAGGACTTTGGGGAGCTATGGCTACACCTTC
NA,TRBV5-1,TRBJ2-2,TRBD1,CASSRRGQGNTGELFF,TGCGCCAGCAGCCGCCGGGGACAGGGGAACACCGGGGAGCTGTTTTTT
NA,TRBV19,TRBJ1-2,NA,CASSEADPYGYTF,TGTGCCAGTAGTGAGGCGGATCCCTATGGCTACACCTTC
NA,TRBV7-8,TRBJ1-5,NA,CASTGGNSNQPQHF,TGTGCCAGCACGGGGGGCAATAGCAATCAGCCCCAGCATTTT
NA,TRBV3-1/TRBV3-2,TRBJ1-5,TRBD1,CASSQGQRNQPQHF,TGTGCCAGCAGCCAGGGACAGCGCAATCAGCCCCAGCATTTT
NA,TRBV30,TRBJ1-5,NA,CAWSLLRGGIRNSNQPQHF,TGTGCCTGGAGCCTCCTCCGGGGGGGAATTCGAAATAGCAATCAGCCCCAGCATTTT
NA,TRBV9,TRBJ1-2,TRBD1,CASSASDRNYGYTF,TGTGCCAGCAGCGCATCGGACAGGAACTATGGCTACACCTTC
NA,TRBV18,TRBJ1-1,TRBD1,CASSPDRSGTEAFF,TGTGCCAGCTCACCGGACAGGTCTGGCACTGAAGCTTTCTTT
NA,TRBV10-3,TRBJ1-1,NA,CAISTVNTEAFF,TGTGCCATCAGCACAGTGAACACTGAAGCTTTCTTT
NA,TRBV19,TRBJ1-2,NA,CASSIAQGPYGYTF,TGTGCCAGTAGTATAGCTCAGGGGCCCTATGGCTACACCTTC
NA,TRBV30,TRBJ2-3,NA,CAWKGETDTQYF,TGTGCCTGGAAGGGGGAAACAGATACGCAGTATTTT
once,TRBV14,TRBJ1-1,TRBD1,CASSQDWGQGNTEAFF,TGTGCCAGCAGCCAAGATTGGGGACAGGGGAACACTGAAGCTTTCTTT
NA,TRBV18,TRBJ1-1,NA,CASPTMGGTEAFF,TGTGCCAGCCCGACGATGGGGGGGACTGAAGCTTTCTTT
NA,TRBV4-2,TRBJ1-6,NA,CASSRLGGDNSPLHF,TGTGCCAGCAGCCGCCTGGGCGGGGACAATTCACCCCTCCACTTT
NA,TRBV7-6,TRBJ2-5,NA,CASSLARQETQYF,TGTGCCAGCAGCTTGGCGAGGCAAGAGACCCAGTACTTC
few,TRBV10-3,TRBJ1-2,TRBD1,CAIRLTGVAYGYTF,TGTGCCATCAGACTGACAGGGGTAGCCTATGGCTACACCTTC
NA,TRBV9,TRBJ2-3,TRBD1,CASSADGTGGAAQYF,TGTGCCAGCAGCGCTGATGGGACAGGGGGTGCGGCGCAGTATTTT
once,TRBV10-3,TRBJ1-1,TRBD1,CAIRDRVTGTEAFF,TGTGCCATCAGGGACAGGGTCACAGGAACTGAAGCTTTCTTT
NA,TRBV5-8,TRBJ2-2,TRBD1,CASSPRQGDNTGELFF,TGTGCCAGCAGCCCCCGACAGGGGGACAACACCGGGGAGCTGTTTTTT
NA,TRBV6-5,TRBJ1-2,NA,CASRDYDYTF,TGTGCCAGCAGGGACTACGACTACACCTTC
NA,TRBV6-6,TRBJ1-2,NA,CASSPQGRVEDGYTF,TGTGCCAGCAGTCCCCAGGGAAGGGTTGAAGATGGCTACACCTTC
NA,TRBV14,TRBJ1-3,TRBD1,CASSPRQGRAGNTIYF,TGTGCCAGCAGCCCTCGACAGGGAAGGGCTGGAAACACCATATATTTT
NA,TRBV4-2,TRBJ1-6,NA,CASSQGQTDNSPLHF,TGTGCCAGCAGCCAAGGACAGACCGATAATTCACCCCTCCACTTT
NA,TRBV6-4,TRBJ1-6,NA,CASPGNSPLHF,TGTGCCAGCCCGGGGAATTCACCCCTCCACTTT
NA,TRBV5-1,TRBJ1-1,TRBD1,CASSWNTGTDTEAFF,TGCGCCAGCAGCTGGAATACCGGGACAGACACTGAAGCTTTCTTT
NA,TRBV18,TRBJ1-1,NA,CASSPRSQGVETEAFF,TGTGCCAGCTCACCACGGTCACAGGGAGTAGAGACTGAAGCTTTCTTT
NA,TRBV6-4,TRBJ1-2,NA,CASSDSGSALEGYTF,TGTGCCAGCAGTGACTCCGGGTCGGCCTTAGAAGGCTACACCTTC
NA,TRBV19,TRBJ2-6,NA,CASSRYSGANVLTF,TGTGCCAGTAGCAGGTACTCTGGGGCCAACGTCCTGACTTTC
NA,TRBV5-4,TRBJ2-7,NA,CASSLGAGLNEQYF,TGTGCCAGCAGCTTGGGGGCGGGCCTGAACGAGCAGTACTTC
NA,TRBV7-9,TRBJ2-5,NA,CASSSKGGTHQETQYF,TGTGCCAGCAGCTCCAAGGGTGGGACACACCAAGAGACCCAGTACTTC
once,TRBV2,TRBJ1-5,NA,CASRREGNQPQHF,TGTGCCAGCAGGAGGGAGGGCAATCAGCCCCAGCATTTT
once,TRBV6-5,TRBJ1-2,NA,CASSYSGRTNYGYTF,TGTGCCAGCAGTTACTCAGGCAGGACTAACTATGGCTACACCTTC